This record looks at one T cell receptor (beta chain) sequence and its context. Its antigen is not known. The data were obtained in a study of T cells in Graves' hyperthyroidism and ophthalmopathy. Authors of the study amplified TCR beta CDR3 regions from RNA transcripts. A set of HTBI primers served as the primers for a first-round RT-PCR of the TCR CDR3. TCRdb called the multiplex PCR reads again in MiXCR, with one record for every CDR3 protein. The data show 550,000 to 600,000 distinct CDR3 sequences, about 43% seen once. Clinical symptoms, serum thyroxine, TRAb, thyroid ultrasound and orbital computed tomography informed diagnoses. Study outcomes and limitations: Progression to ophthalmopathy was predicted a median of approximately seven months early. Ophthalmopathy stood apart from stable hyperthyroidism in a 13 V-J model. Appearing also in blood were most of the thyroid clonotypes expanded above 0.001.

V was trimmed by 4 bases and J by 1 base, leaving 11 bases between them. The CDR3 is made up of 13 amino acids. CDR1 DFQATT and CDR2 SNEGSKA come from the germline V gene (reference sequence). Sequencing input: peripheral blood or thyroid tissue (not recorded which). This chain connects TRBV20-1 to TRBJ2-7, with D possibly being TRBD2 (6 bases). The source is an adult woman with Graves' disease, either hyperthyroidism or ophthalmopathy (not recorded which). The CDR3 DNA is TGCAGTGCTATCCGAGGGACTTCCTACGAGCAGTACTTC. This sequence encodes CSAIRGTSYEQYF.